Listed below are T cell receptor beta chains from one sample, sequenced in a study of human T cells and chemical hapten exposure. In TCRdb, the RACE reads were re-called with MiXCR into one record per CDR3 protein. Here the sample spans 87,000 or so distinct CDR3 sequences, around 10% being singletons. Material: whole blood, obtained in connection with sensitization to the hapten diphenylcyclopropenone (DPC). Receptors originate from a woman aged 40 to 50 with alopecia areata. Some clones in this sample may be carry-over from other donors' samples. The CDR3 runs from the conserved cysteine through the conserved F or W. The D gene is left open where the match is weak. Size tells how often a clone was seen (once, few, many) or the class of an expanded clone, and some rows leave it out.

TRBV29-1	.	TRBJ1-2	few	CSVGGRANDHGYTF	TGCAGCGTTGGGGGCAGGGCGAACGATCATGGCTACACCTTC
TRBV29-1	TRBD1	TRBJ1-1	few	CSVEGQGRRTEAFF	TGCAGCGTTGAAGGACAGGGGAGGAGAACTGAAGCTTTCTTT
TRBV7-2	.	TRBJ1-6	many	CASSLRFSPLHF	TGTGCCAGCAGCTTAAGGTTTTCACCCCTCCACTTT
TRBV6-6	.	TRBJ1-1	many	CASNPFTRENTEAFF	TGTGCCAGCAATCCCTTCACTCGGGAAAACACTGAAGCTTTCTTT
TRBV20-1	TRBD1	TRBJ2-7	many	CSANDRGVEQYF	TGCAGTGCTAACGACAGGGGTGTAGAGCAGTACTTC
TRBV5-1	.	TRBJ2-3	.	CASSLGSGGTDTQYF	TGCGCCAGCAGCTTGGGGAGCGGAGGCACAGATACGCAGTATTTT
TRBV14	.	TRBJ2-1	few	CASSRVRVGGNEQFF	TGTGCCAGCAGCCGTGTGAGGGTTGGGGGCAATGAGCAGTTCTTC
TRBV20-1	.	TRBJ1-1	many	CSAIGRDTEAFF	TGCAGTGCTATTGGCAGGGACACCGAAGCTTTCTTT
TRBV18	TRBD1	TRBJ2-1	few	CASSPGTGGRNEQFF	TGTGCCAGCTCACCGGGGACAGGGGGCAGGAATGAGCAGTTCTTC
TRBV12-3/TRBV12-4	.	TRBJ2-3	few	CASSLESSRADTQYF	TGTGCCAGCAGTTTAGAGAGTAGCAGGGCAGATACGCAGTATTTT
TRBV11-2	.	TRBJ2-3	many	CASSLAYTDTQYF	TGTGCCAGCAGCCTGGCTTACACAGATACGCAGTATTTT
TRBV11-3	TRBD2	TRBJ2-5	.	CASSLDRDSGGQETQYF	TGTGCCAGCAGCTTAGATCGGGATAGCGGGGGGCAAGAGACCCAGTACTTC
TRBV2	.	TRBJ1-6	.	CASSRNNNNSPLHF	TGTGCCAGCAGTCGCAATAACAATAATTCACCCCTCCACTTT
TRBV27	TRBD2	TRBJ2-1	.	CASSPTLAGVNEQFF	TGTGCCAGCAGTCCTACCCTAGCGGGGGTCAATGAGCAGTTCTTC
TRBV28	.	TRBJ1-5	few	CASSLSPGLGAINQPQHF	TGTGCCAGCAGTTTATCTCCCGGCTTGGGCGCGATCAATCAGCCCCAGCATTTT
TRBV6-6	TRBD1	TRBJ1-4	many	CASRTTGERNEKLFF	TGTGCCAGCAGAACCACAGGGGAGAGGAATGAAAAACTGTTTTTT
TRBV27	.	TRBJ2-7	many	CASSPTGGGYEQYF	TGTGCCAGCAGTCCCACAGGGGGGGGATACGAGCAGTACTTC
TRBV10-3	TRBD1	TRBJ1-2	.	CAISGQGDRNYGYTF	TGTGCCATCAGTGGACAGGGGGACAGAAACTATGGCTACACCTTC
TRBV7-2	.	TRBJ2-7	many	CASSLGVSYEQYF	TGTGCCAGCAGCTTGGGGGTTTCCTACGAGCAGTACTTC
TRBV29-1	.	TRBJ2-7	many	CSVEGGATREQYF	TGCAGCGTTGAAGGGGGGGCGACGCGGGAGCAGTACTTC
TRBV12-3/TRBV12-4	TRBD1	TRBJ1-1	few	CASSPIQGQGDTEAFF	TGTGCCAGCAGCCCCATTCAGGGACAGGGAGACACTGAAGCTTTCTTT
TRBV12-3/TRBV12-4	TRBD1	TRBJ1-5	many	CASTVDRGNQPQHF	TGTGCCAGCACCGTCGACAGGGGTAATCAGCCCCAGCATTTT
TRBV20-1	.	TRBJ1-5	few	CSARVWGLPQHF	TGCAGTGCTAGAGTCTGGGGGTTGCCCCAGCATTTT
TRBV18	TRBD1	TRBJ2-7	few	CVSSPGDRVVEQYF	TGTGTCAGCTCACCGGGGGACAGGGTGGTCGAGCAGTACTTC
TRBV6-2/TRBV6-3	.	TRBJ2-1	few	CASNDRTTYNEQFF	TGTGCCAGCAACGATAGAACCACCTACAATGAGCAGTTCTTC
TRBV9	.	TRBJ2-2	.	CATGDPGELFF	TGTGCCACGGGGGATCCCGGGGAGCTGTTTTTT
TRBV7-2	.	TRBJ1-1	many	CASSGRGKTEAFF	TGTGCCAGCAGCGGTAGGGGGAAAACTGAAGCTTTCTTT
TRBV12-3/TRBV12-4	TRBD2	TRBJ2-5	many	CASSPGGTSQETQYF	TGTGCCAGCAGCCCCGGGGGGACGTCCCAAGAGACCCAGTACTTC
TRBV6-5	.	TRBJ1-1	many	CASSYSAGGNTEAFF	TGTGCCAGCAGTTACTCCGCGGGGGGTAACACTGAAGCTTTCTTT
TRBV7-2	TRBD1	TRBJ1-2	many	CASSPQGGDGYTF	TGTGCCAGCAGCCCCCAAGGGGGCGATGGCTACACCTTC
TRBV5-1	TRBD1	TRBJ2-2	few	CASSEGALTGELFF	TGCGCCAGCAGCGAGGGGGCGCTCACCGGGGAGCTGTTTTTT
TRBV5-8	.	TRBJ2-2	few	CASSYSGGELFF	TGTGCCAGCAGCTACTCCGGCGGGGAGCTGTTTTTT
TRBV3-1	.	TRBJ2-1	few	CASSQEWGSYNEQFF	TGTGCCAGCAGCCAAGAGTGGGGTTCCTACAATGAGCAGTTCTTC
TRBV9	TRBD1	TRBJ1-6	.	CASSVGQGIDSPLHF	TGTGCCAGCAGCGTAGGACAGGGGATTGATTCACCCCTCCACTTT
TRBV20-1	.	TRBJ1-1	many	CSAGSFAEAFF	TGCAGTGCCGGGAGTTTCGCTGAAGCTTTCTTT
TRBV2	TRBD1	TRBJ2-4	few	CASSEGTGVNIQYF	TGTGCCAGCAGTGAAGGGACAGGGGTGAACATTCAGTACTTC
TRBV6-1	TRBD2	TRBJ2-3	few	CASSEVGLGGDTQYF	TGTGCCAGCAGTGAAGTGGGACTAGGAGGTGATACGCAGTATTTT
TRBV5-4	TRBD1	TRBJ1-1	many	CASSPGTGYMFTEAFF	TGTGCCAGCAGCCCCGGGACAGGGTATATGTTCACTGAAGCTTTCTTT
TRBV20-1	.	TRBJ2-3	.	CSAPRWRARSTDTQYF	TGCAGTGCCCCCCGGTGGCGGGCACGGAGCACAGATACGCAGTATTTT
TRBV27	.	TRBJ1-5	.	CASSLDRQRGQPQHF	TGTGCCAGCAGTTTAGATAGGCAGCGGGGCCAGCCCCAGCATTTT
TRBV10-2	.	TRBJ2-4	many	CATRKGVDIVHYIQYF	TGCGCCACTAGAAAGGGGGTAGATATAGTCCATTACATTCAGTACTTC
TRBV2	.	TRBJ2-7	.	CATRPQGTSYEQYF	TGTGCCACCCGGCCTCAGGGGACCTCCTACGAGCAGTACTTC